Reported below is one TCR beta chain. In the original analysis: Amplifying reference gene primers gave estimates of nucleated cell counts. TCRdb keeps only in-frame clones here, not all; method: immunoSEQ multiplex PCR. The DNA was the basis for D and trimming; V, J and clone size are from that table. This table holds a few hundred thousand clones, less than 90% found once. The data were obtained in a study of blood T cell repertoires in COVID-19. Turning to the study itself: The origin of the acute and convalescent COVID-19 samples was the United States, Italy and Spain. T cells, B-cell-depleted T cells, or PBMCs provided the cDNA or gDNA that served as material.

This CDR3 region has 13 residues. CDR1 and CDR2 from the germline V gene are SGHRS and YFSETQ. J was trimmed by 3 bases and V by 8 bases; bases with no gene match: 7. This chain connects TRBV5-1 to TRBJ1-2, with TRBD1 identical over 7 bases. The receptor was derived from a woman in her forties or fifties with acute or convalescent COVID-19. The sample comprised peripheral blood. CDR3 sequence reads: CASNRGRDYGYTF. CDR3 nucleotides: TGCGCCAGTAACAGGGGTCGGGACTATGGCTACACCTTC.